The sequence of this TCR beta chain was determined in a study of tumor-infiltrating lymphocytes in primary liver carcinoma. Turning to the study itself: The cohort included men and women aged 30 to 69 years.

The study's findings and limits: Overlap in tumor-adjacent and tumor-blood pairs fell below that of tumor region pairs.

The study co-extracted DNA and RNA from about 19-30 mg of unsorted bulk tissue. As concerns this clonotype: Antigen: not known. A read error may account for a junction end that differs from germline.

Germline assignment: CDR1 SEHNR and CDR2 FQNEAQ (reference sequence). The CDR3 is 15 amino acids. Starting material of roughly 550 ng total RNA yielded TCR beta cDNA via a constant-region primer. Generation of the TCR beta libraries relied on three nested multiplex PCR rounds using slightly modified ARM-PCR. Forward primers for TRBV1-TRBV30 and a C-beta reverse primer served the first two PCR rounds, at 10 cycles each. Each CDR3 protein is one row after TCRdb ran MiXCR on the multiplex PCR reads. Among about 84,000 distinct CDR3 sequences listed, over 60% were seen once. This clonotype was sampled from a man in his forties or fifties with primary liver carcinoma and hepatitis B virus infection. The rearrangement uses TRBV7-9 and TRBJ2-1; weak D call: TRBD2 (7 bases). The sequencing input was liver tumor tissue from sampling region 1. Subset reported: tumor region T1, superior pole. The CDR3 sequence is CASSPRLAGDNELFF. As DNA, the CDR3 is TGTGCCAGCAGCCCTCGACTGGCGGGGGACAATGAGCTGTTCTTC.